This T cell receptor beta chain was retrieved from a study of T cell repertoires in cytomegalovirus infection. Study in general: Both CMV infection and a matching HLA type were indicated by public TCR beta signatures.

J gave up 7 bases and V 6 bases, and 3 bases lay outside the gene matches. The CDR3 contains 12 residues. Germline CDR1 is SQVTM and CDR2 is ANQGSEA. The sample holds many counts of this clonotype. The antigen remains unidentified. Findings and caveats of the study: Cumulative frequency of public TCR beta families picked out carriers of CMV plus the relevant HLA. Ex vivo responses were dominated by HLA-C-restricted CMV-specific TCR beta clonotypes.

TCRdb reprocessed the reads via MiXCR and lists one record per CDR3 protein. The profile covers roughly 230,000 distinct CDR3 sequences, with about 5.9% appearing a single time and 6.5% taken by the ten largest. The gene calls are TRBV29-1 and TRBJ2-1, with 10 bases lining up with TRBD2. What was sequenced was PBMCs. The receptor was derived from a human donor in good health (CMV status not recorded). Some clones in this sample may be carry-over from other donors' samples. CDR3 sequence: CSVAGGQNEQFF. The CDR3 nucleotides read TGCAGCGTAGCGGGGGGGCAAAATGAGCAGTTCTTC.